This is a list of T cell receptor beta chains from one sample in a study of blood T cell repertoires in COVID-19. The method was immunoSEQ multiplex PCR; TCRdb's version includes in-frame clones alone and lacks a portion of them. Of 330,000 or so clones listed, 87% were seen once; the top ten hold 2.5% to 3%. The sequencing input was PBMCs or T cells enriched from blood (not recorded which). These receptors originate from a woman in her twenties or thirties who had recovered from COVID-19. CDR3s include the opening cysteine and the closing phenylalanine or tryptophan. The D gene is left open where the match is weak. The size field is filled for only some rows; it gives once, few, many or a size class.

TRBD1 | TRBJ2-7 | . | TRBV10-3 | CAIKGQGESGQYF | TGTGCCATCAAGGGACAGGGAGAATCGGGGCAGTACTTC
. | TRBJ2-7 | . | TRBV6-5 | CASGQGYEQYF | TGTGCCAGCGGGCAGGGGTACGAGCAGTACTTC
. | TRBJ1-2 | . | TRBV18 | CASSPDSSNGYTF | TGTGCCAGCTCACCCGACAGTAGTAATGGCTACACCTTC
. | TRBJ1-2 | . | TRBV4-1 | CASSHPEGSFRDYGYTF | TGCGCCAGCAGCCACCCCGAAGGATCCTTCCGGGACTATGGCTACACCTTC
TRBD1 | TRBJ1-2 | once | TRBV7-2 | CASSQSVQGIFWGYTF | TGTGCCAGCAGCCAGTCCGTACAGGGGATTTTCTGGGGCTACACCTTC
TRBD2 | TRBJ2-7 | once | TRBV19 | CASSRLGTSGSYEQYF | TGTGCCAGTAGTCGTCTTGGGACTAGCGGGAGCTACGAGCAGTACTTC
TRBD1 | TRBJ1-3 | . | TRBV18 | CASSPADRVSGNTIYF | TGTGCCAGCTCACCCGCGGACAGGGTTTCTGGAAACACCATATATTTT
. | TRBJ2-7 | . | TRBV5-6 | CATSDGRVAYEQYF | TGTGCCACCTCCGACGGCCGGGTTGCGTACGAGCAGTACTTC
. | TRBJ1-6 | . | TRBV6-2/TRBV6-3 | CASSYSSGINSPLHF | TGTGCCAGCAGTTACTCCTCGGGGATTAATTCACCCCTCCACTTT
. | TRBJ2-5 | . | TRBV5-1 | CASSWGTASRETQYF | TGCGCCAGCAGCTGGGGGACTGCCTCGAGGGAGACCCAGTACTTC
. | TRBJ2-3 | . | TRBV7-2 | CASSFTGSTGDTQYF | TGTGCCAGCAGCTTCACCGGGTCAACAGGTGATACGCAGTATTTT
. | TRBJ2-7 | once | TRBV12-3/TRBV12-4 | CASSYSGEQYF | TGTGCCAGCAGTTACTCAGGGGAGCAGTACTTC
TRBD1 | TRBJ1-1 | . | TRBV19 | CASSISGTGGTEAFF | TGTGCCAGTAGTATTTCCGGGACAGGGGGTACTGAAGCTTTCTTT
. | TRBJ2-7 | few | TRBV28 | CASRLPRGPPYEQYF | TGTGCCAGCAGACTCCCCAGGGGACCCCCCTACGAGCAGTACTTC
TRBD2 | TRBJ2-7 | once | TRBV12-5 | CASGWAILADHSYEQYF | TGTGCTAGTGGTTGGGCAATACTAGCGGACCACTCCTACGAGCAGTACTTC
. | TRBJ2-3 | . | TRBV11-2 | CASQPRGVNTDTQYF | TGTGCCAGCCAACCCAGGGGGGTCAACACAGATACGCAGTATTTT
. | TRBJ2-1 | . | TRBV3-1/TRBV3-2 | CASSHNRPSYNEQFF | TGTGCCAGCAGCCACAACAGGCCCTCCTACAATGAGCAGTTCTTC
TRBD1 | TRBJ1-5 | . | TRBV4-1 | CASSQEAGTGYQPQHF | TGCGCCAGCAGCCAAGAGGCGGGGACAGGGTATCAGCCCCAGCATTTT
TRBD1 | TRBJ1-3 | . | TRBV28 | CASSFQGASGNTIYF | TGTGCCAGCAGTTTTCAGGGGGCGAGTGGAAACACCATATATTTT
. | TRBJ2-5 | once | TRBV5-1 | CASSTQTAQETQYF | TGCGCCAGCAGCACACAGACGGCCCAAGAGACCCAGTACTTC
. | TRBJ1-1 | once | TRBV5-1 | CASSLADGDTEAFF | TGCGCCAGCAGCTTGGCTGACGGAGACACTGAAGCTTTCTTT
. | TRBJ2-1 | . | TRBV28 | CATARGMYNEQFF | TGTGCCACCGCCCGGGGTATGTACAATGAGCAGTTCTTC
. | TRBJ2-1 | . | TRBV5-4 | CASSFGGEAYNEQFF | TGTGCCAGCAGCTTTGGCGGGGAGGCCTACAATGAGCAGTTCTTC
. | TRBJ2-1 | . | TRBV7-9 | CASYEVSSSYNEQFF | TGTGCCAGCTATGAGGTCAGTAGCTCCTACAATGAGCAGTTCTTC
TRBD1 | TRBJ2-5 | . | TRBV3-1/TRBV3-2 | CASSQGTGRETQYF | TGTGCCAGCAGCCAAGGGACAGGGAGGGAGACCCAGTACTTC
TRBD2 | TRBJ2-7 | . | TRBV7-6 | CASSLESGGQQYF | TGTGCCAGCAGCTTAGAATCGGGGGGACAGCAGTACTTC
. | TRBJ2-6 | . | TRBV4-1 | CASSQPIEYSGANVLTF | TGCGCCAGCAGCCAACCGATAGAGTACTCTGGGGCCAACGTCCTGACTTTC
. | TRBJ2-7 | . | TRBV4-2 | CASSRGQTYEQYF | TGTGCCAGCAGCCGCGGACAGACCTACGAGCAGTACTTC
. | TRBJ1-1 | . | TRBV4-2 | CASSQGGGVAEAFF | TGTGCCAGCAGCCAAGGGGGCGGGGTCGCTGAAGCTTTCTTT
. | TRBJ1-2 | once | TRBV12-3/TRBV12-4 | CASIYSNYGYTF | TGTGCCAGCATATATAGTAACTATGGCTACACCTTC
. | TRBJ2-3 | . | TRBV10-2 | CASSESVGLSDTQYF | TGCGCCAGCAGTGAGTCGGTGGGACTTTCAGATACGCAGTATTTT
. | TRBJ1-2 | . | TRBV27 | CASSIDGGTYGYTF | TGTGCCAGCAGCATCGATGGGGGGACCTATGGCTACACCTTC
. | TRBJ1-2 | . | TRBV30 | CAWSGLGGYGYTF | TGTGCCTGGAGTGGTCTAGGCGGCTATGGCTACACCTTC
. | TRBJ1-1 | . | TRBV12-3/TRBV12-4 | CAGGRSNTEAFF | TGTGCGGGAGGCCGGTCGAACACTGAAGCTTTCTTT
. | TRBJ1-5 | . | TRBV16 | CASSPQPGGNQPQHF | TGTGCCAGCAGCCCCCAACCGGGGGGCAATCAGCCCCAGCATTTT
. | TRBJ2-2 | . | TRBV15 | CATISGGNTGELFF | TGTGCCACCATTTCCGGGGGGAACACCGGGGAGCTGTTTTTT
TRBD1 | TRBJ1-1 | once | TRBV27 | CASSSAGTGSEAFF | TGTGCCAGCAGTTCAGCCGGGACAGGGAGTGAAGCTTTCTTT
TRBD1 | TRBJ1-1 | . | TRBV7-6 | CASSSRGRTEAFF | TGTGCCAGCAGCTCCAGGGGGAGGACTGAAGCTTTCTTT
. | TRBJ2-2 | . | TRBV10-3 | CAISARTARKDGLTGELFF | TGTGCCATCAGTGCTCGGACCGCCAGGAAGGATGGACTCACCGGGGAGCTGTTTTTT
. | TRBJ2-5 | . | TRBV12-3/TRBV12-4 | CASSLQETQYF | TGTGCCAGCAGTCTACAAGAGACCCAGTACTTC
TRBD1 | TRBJ1-1 | . | TRBV9 | CASSGRRQGGTEAFF | TGTGCCAGCAGCGGACGAAGACAGGGAGGCACTGAAGCTTTCTTT
. | TRBJ2-2 | . | TRBV19 | CASSILGGEYAGELFF | TGTGCCAGTAGTATTTTAGGAGGGGAGTACGCCGGGGAGCTGTTTTTT
TRBD1 | TRBJ1-2 | once | TRBV6-8 | CAKEGAEGYTF | TGTGCCAAGGAGGGGGCTGAGGGCTACACCTTC
. | TRBJ2-6 | few | TRBV28 | CASGRQFSGANVLTF | TGTGCCAGCGGAAGACAGTTCTCTGGGGCCAACGTCCTGACTTTC
TRBD1 | TRBJ2-4 | . | TRBV28 | CASRQGAKNIQYF | TGTGCCAGCCGACAGGGGGCCAAAAACATTCAGTACTTC
TRBD2 | TRBJ2-5 | once | TRBV28 | CASSSGGYDTFETQYF | TGTGCCAGCAGTTCGGGAGGGTACGATACATTCGAGACCCAGTACTTC
TRBD1 | TRBJ1-2 | . | TRBV2 | CAIPSLTGQLYGYTF | TGTGCCATCCCATCCTTGACAGGGCAGCTCTATGGCTACACCTTC
TRBD1 | TRBJ1-2 | once | TRBV28 | CASSLGDRLPYGYTF | TGTGCCAGCAGTTTGGGGGACAGGCTTCCCTATGGCTACACCTTC
. | TRBJ2-5 | many | TRBV21-1 | CASSNRDSRETQYF | TGTGCCAGCAGCAACCGGGACAGCCGAGAGACCCAGTACTTC
. | TRBJ2-4 | . | TRBV7-8 | CASSPGQKNIQYF | TGTGCCAGCAGCCCCGGACAGAAAAACATTCAGTACTTC